This T cell receptor beta chain was identified during a study of shared clonotypes between healthy human individuals. In the study overall: The composition of the donors was a couple of women and a few men aged 18 to 49. Study results and limitations: Relative to memory subsets, naive subsets generally showed larger estimated richness. When naive CD4 clonotypes were compared across four donors, 4% to 6.5% were shared.

This table comes from immunoSEQ multiplex PCR, and its TCRdb copy is limited to in-frame clones, with some not included. The sample has 600,000 or so clones; roughly 98% are singletons. Germline CDR1 is MNHNS and CDR2 is SASEGT. The CDR3 contains 12 residues. This clone was counted once. What it binds is unknown. An end of the junction differs from the germline gene, which may be a read error. Cells designated naive CD8 were CD45RO-negative and were positively selected for CCR7, with terminally differentiated effector memory CD45RA+ cells excluded. The specimen sequenced was naive CD8+ T cells sorted from blood. The rearrangement uses TRBV6-1 and TRBJ2-7; 10 nucleotides match TRBD2. The receptor was derived from a man aged 25-40 years in good health. Here the CDR3 DNA reads TGTGCCAGCAGTGAGGCTAGCGGGAGCCCAGACTTC. Translating it yields CASSEASGSPDF.